The 16 T cell receptor beta chains presented below share a single source sample, sequenced in a study of blood T cell repertoires in COVID-19. Profiled with immunoSEQ multiplex PCR; TCRdb holds only in-frame clones, not every one. The sample shows fewer than 350,000 clones, 90% of them seen only once. Sequences were obtained from PBMCs or T cells enriched from blood (not recorded which). These receptors all come from a woman in her twenties or thirties with acute COVID-19.

This chain uses TRBV2 with TRBJ2-7; D may be TRBD2 (5 bases). Germline values: CDR1 SNHLY, CDR2 FYNNEI. With 8 bases removed from V and 6 bases from J, the gap between germline ends came to 14 bases. The CDR3 contains 12 residues. DNA of the CDR3: TGTGCCAGCGGCAGGATTGAGGGCGAGCAGTACTTC. It codes for CASGRIEGEQYF.

The chain links TRBV12-3 or TRBV12-4 to TRBJ1-1; D uncertain. This CDR3 contains 13 residues. V was trimmed by 6 bases and J by 0 bases, leaving 8 bases between them. DNA of the CDR3: TGTGCCAGCAGGCAAGCCTTGAACACTGAAGCTTTCTTT. Amino acids: CASRQALNTEAFF.

J is TRBJ2-3 and V is TRBV7-8; weak D call: TRBD2 (5 bases). The CDR3 totals 16 residues. Germline-derived CDR1 and CDR2 are SGHVS and FQNEAQ. V lost 1 base, J lost 0 bases, and 11 bases lay in between. DNA for the CDR3: TGTGCCAGCAGCTTAGTGTTAAGCGGCAGCACAGATACGCAGTATTTT. It is translated as CASSLVLSGSTDTQYF.

Points on this clone: Other nucleotide sequences in the sample specify the same CDR3. The chain carries TRBV5-1 and TRBJ2-1; the D gene is possibly TRBD2 (5 bases). The CDR3 extends over 13 amino acids. The germline V gene encodes CDR1 SGHRS and CDR2 YFSETQ. Trimming took off 0 bases at V and 9 bases at J, with 10 bases between the two ends. CDR3 sequence (DNA): TGCGCCAGCAGCTTGGGGGGAAGCGGTGAGCAGTTCTTC. Its protein is CASSLGGSGEQFF.

The chain recombines TRBV13 with TRBJ2-2; TRBD1 is a possible D gene (5 bases). The CDR3 runs to 14 residues. Germline V gene sequence: CDR1 PRHDT, CDR2 FYEKMQ (reference sequence). The V end was cut by 0 bases, the J end by 10 bases, with 12 bases between. The CDR3 sequence is CASSLGLRVAELFF. As DNA, the CDR3 is TGTGCCAGCAGCTTAGGACTCAGGGTAGCGGAGCTGTTTTTT.

Concerning this clone itself: Other DNA sequences within the sample encode an identical CDR3. The chain has TRBV28 and TRBJ2-1; 8 bases map to TRBD2. With V trimmed by 5 bases and J by 1 base, 10 bases remained unmatched. Looked up from germline, CDR1 is MDHEN and CDR2 is SYDVKM. CDR3 size: 17 residues. CDR3 sequence reads: CASSPQSGSNSYNEQFF. The CDR3 nucleotides read TGTGCCAGCAGTCCACAGAGCGGGAGTAATTCCTACAATGAGCAGTTCTTC.

The chain carries TRBV19 and TRBJ2-7, with D tentatively TRBD2 (6 bases). The V gene's germline CDR1 is LNHDA and CDR2 SQIVND (reference sequence). The CDR3 covers 15 residues. Between the trimmed V and J ends, which lost 1 base and 2 bases, there was a span of 12 bases. The CDR3 spells CASSIGGVQTYEQYF. CDR3 DNA sequence: TGTGCCAGTAGTATAGGGGGGGTCCAAACCTACGAGCAGTACTTC.

J is TRBJ2-1 and V is TRBV7-3; D may be TRBD2 (5 bases). Looked up from germline, CDR1 is SGHTA and CDR2 is FQGTGA. This CDR3 has 12 residues. The V gene lost 2 bases and the J gene lost 7 bases, with 6 bases spanning the gap. The CDR3 DNA sequence: TGTGCCAGCAGCTTACGGGGAAATGAGCAGTTCTTC. Translating it yields CASSLRGNEQFF.

The rearrangement joins TRBV19 to TRBJ1-6; D gene unclear. In germline, CDR1 is LNHDA, CDR2 SQIVND (reference sequence). V lost 5 bases and J 9 bases, leaving 14 bases between the germline ends. The CDR3 totals 14 residues. Here the CDR3 reads CASSQWGVVSPLHF. CDR3 coding DNA: TGTGCCAGTAGTCAATGGGGAGTCGTTTCACCCCTCCACTTT.

The V gene is TRBV29-1, the J gene TRBJ2-3; 8 bases align to TRBD1. With V trimmed by 6 bases and J by 1 base, 6 bases remained unmatched. The CDR3 consists of 14 residues. CDR1 and CDR2 from the germline V gene are SQVTM and ANQGSEA. The CDR3 region is CSVDPGQGTDTQYF. The DNA of the CDR3 is TGCAGCGTAGATCCGGGACAGGGCACAGATACGCAGTATTTT.

V and J are TRBV4-1 and TRBJ1-5; TRBD1 aligns across 11 bases. J lost 6 bases, V lost 5 bases, and 15 bases had no gene match. Germline V gives CDR1 MGHRA, CDR2 YSYEKL. The CDR3 contains 18 residues. CDR3 sequence (DNA): TGCGCCAGCAGCTCCCGGACAGGGGGCGCCGGGTTCAGTCAGCCCCAGCATTTT. It is translated as CASSSRTGGAGFSQPQHF.

The chain joins TRBV12-5 to TRBJ1-1, with 9 bases matching TRBD1. Germline CDR1 and CDR2: LGHNT and FRNRAP. This CDR3 has 18 amino acids. The J segment lost 5 bases and the V segment lost 2 bases, leaving 15 bases of the junction unmatched. The CDR3 nucleotides are TGTGCTAGTGGTTTGTTAGCCGGGACAGGGTTGAGTGGAACTGAAGCTTTCTTT. Translating gives CASGLLAGTGLSGTEAFF. The complete variable domain, with remaining parts taken from reference TRBV12-5 and TRBJ1-1, reads DARVTQTPRHKVTEMGQEVTMRCQPILGHNTVFWYRQTMMQGLELLAYFRNRAPLDDSGMPKDRFSAEMPDATLATLKIQPSEPRDSAVYFCASGLLAGTGLSGTEAFFGQGTRLTVV.

The rearrangement links TRBV28 to TRBJ1-4; D is possibly TRBD1 (6 bases). CDR3 length equals 14 residues. Deletions cut 7 bases from V and 8 bases from J, with 17 bases between. Germline V gives CDR1 MDHEN, CDR2 SYDVKM. In DNA form, the CDR3 reads TGTGCCAGCACCTGGGACATGGGAGGGGAAAAACTGTTTTTT. Translating gives CASTWDMGGEKLFF.

The V call is TRBV28, the J call TRBJ1-2, with D uncertain. The CDR3 runs to 12 residues. With 6 bases removed from V and 2 bases from J, the gap between germline ends came to 7 bases. Per the germline V gene, CDR1 is MDHEN and CDR2 is SYDVKM. The chain's CDR3 is CASSTANYGYTF. The CDR3 bases are TGTGCCAGCAGCACTGCCAACTATGGCTACACCTTC.

V and J are TRBV28 and TRBJ2-3; TRBD2 might be the D (6 bases). V lost 4 bases to trimming and J lost 2 bases, with 13 bases between them. The length of the CDR3 is 15 residues. Germline V gene lookup returns CDR1 MDHEN and CDR2 SYDVKM. The CDR3 sequence is CASSSSGTDTDTQYF. CDR3 coding DNA: TGTGCCAGCAGTTCGTCCGGGACTGACACAGATACGCAGTATTTT.

The V and J genes are TRBV6-1 and TRBJ1-5, with unresolved D. Germline CDR1 and CDR2: MNHNS and SASEGT. Trimming shortened V by 1 base and J by 4 bases, and 20 bases separated the two germline ends. This CDR3 has 18 amino acids. The CDR3 sequence: CASSEVIEGLVGNQPQHF. Here the CDR3 DNA reads TGTGCCAGCAGTGAAGTTATTGAGGGATTGGTGGGAAATCAGCCCCAGCATTTT.